These T cell receptor beta chains were read from a single sample in a study of beta chain features in type 1 diabetes. Clones were sequenced by immunoSEQ multiplex PCR, and TCRdb holds only the in-frame ones, with some missing. The sample yields some 220,000 clones, about a tenth seen once. Input material: central memory CD4+ T cells from blood. All receptors derive from a man aged 18-30 years in good health. Each CDR3 is given with its conserved first and last residue. Each record gives: J gene, D gene, clone size, V gene, CDR3 DNA, CDR3 protein. D genes are given only for firm matches. The size field is filled for only some rows; it gives once, few, many or a size class.

TRBJ2-7 - - TRBV9 TGTGCCAGCAGCGTAGCTGGGCTCGACGAGCAGTACTTC CASSVAGLDEQYF
TRBJ1-2 TRBD1 few TRBV7-2 TGTGCCAGCAGCTTGGGACAGCAACGAGGCTATGGCTACACCTTC CASSLGQQRGYGYTF
TRBJ2-1 TRBD2 few TRBV4-3 TGCGCCAGCAGCCAAGTAAGGGGACTAGTCTACAATGAGCAGTTCTTC CASSQVRGLVYNEQFF
TRBJ2-2 TRBD1 - TRBV29-1 TGCAGCGTTACGGGACAGGGTGGCACCGGGGAGCTGTTTTTT CSVTGQGGTGELFF
TRBJ2-5 - few TRBV5-6 TGTGCCAGCAGCTTGTGGGGGTGGGAGACCCAGTACTTC CASSLWGWETQYF
TRBJ2-7 TRBD1 few TRBV29-1 TGCAGCGTTGCCCGGACAGGGGACGAGCAGTACTTC CSVARTGDEQYF
TRBJ2-1 TRBD2 - TRBV29-1 TGCAGCGTTGAAAAAGGGACTAGCGGTTGGAATGAGCAGTTCTTC CSVEKGTSGWNEQFF
TRBJ2-5 TRBD1 - TRBV29-1 TGCAGCGTTCTGAGACAGGGGGCTAGGGAGACCCAGTACTTC CSVLRQGARETQYF
TRBJ1-2 - - TRBV4-1 TGCGCCAGCAGCCAAGACAGGGACTATGGCTACACCTTC CASSQDRDYGYTF
TRBJ2-1 - - TRBV6-6 TGTGCCAGCGGAGATTACAATGAGCAGTTCTTC CASGDYNEQFF
TRBJ2-5 TRBD1 few TRBV5-6 TGTGCCAGCAGCCATACAGGGGGGGAGACCCAGTACTTC CASSHTGGETQYF
TRBJ2-7 TRBD1 few TRBV6-5 TGTGCCAGCAGCACCGGGACAGGGGTGTACGAGCAGTACTTC CASSTGTGVYEQYF
TRBJ2-1 TRBD2 few TRBV11-2 TGTGCCAGCAGCGGGACTAGAGCTTACAATGAGCAGTTCTTC CASSGTRAYNEQFF
TRBJ2-3 TRBD2 few TRBV15 TGTGCCACCAGCGCCGGGACTAGCGGGACGGGGGCCACAGATACGCAGTATTTT CATSAGTSGTGATDTQYF
TRBJ1-2 - many TRBV28 TGTGCCAGCAGTTTGAGGAACTATGGCTACACCTTC CASSLRNYGYTF
TRBJ2-5 - - TRBV2 TGTGCCAGCTCCCGGTCTGCTGGCCAAGAGACCCAGTACTTC CASSRSAGQETQYF
TRBJ2-7 - - TRBV4-1 TGCGCCAGCAGCCCCCGGACCGAGGATTTCTACGAGCAGTACTTC CASSPRTEDFYEQYF
TRBJ2-3 - many TRBV3-1/TRBV3-2 TGTGCCAGCAGCCGCCCTCCGTATTTT CASSRPPYF
TRBJ2-1 TRBD1 - TRBV4-3 TGCGCCAGCAGCCAGGAGAGAACAGGGGGAGAGCAGTTCTTC CASSQERTGGEQFF
TRBJ2-3 - - TRBV28 TGTGCCAGCAGTCTCCCGGGACAAATCACAGATACGCAGTATTTT CASSLPGQITDTQYF
TRBJ2-1 TRBD2 few TRBV5-4 TGCGCCAGCAGCCAAGCGGGGAACTACAATGAGCAGTTCTTC CASSQAGNYNEQFF
TRBJ2-5 - many TRBV14 TGTGCCAGCAGCCAAAACAGACAAGAGACCCAGTACTTC CASSQNRQETQYF
TRBJ2-4 - many TRBV4-2 TGTGCCAGCAGCCAAGAAGGCAACATTCAGTACTTC CASSQEGNIQYF
TRBJ1-5 - - TRBV7-2 TGTGCCAGCAGCCGCGACCGCGGACAGCCCCAGCATTTT CASSRDRGQPQHF
TRBJ2-1 - few TRBV5-1 TGCGCCAGCACCATCGGGGACTTAACCCCTCGGGCTGAGCAGTTCTTC CASTIGDLTPRAEQFF
TRBJ2-3 - few TRBV7-2 TGTGCCAGCAGCCCTCGCACAGATACGCAGTATTTT CASSPRTDTQYF
TRBJ2-1 TRBD1 few TRBV14 TGTGCCAGCAGCGAGCGGACAGGATTCTCCTACAATGAGCAGTTCTTC CASSERTGFSYNEQFF
TRBJ2-1 TRBD1 few TRBV5-1 TGCGCCAGCAGCGCCGGGACAGGGTACAATGAGCAGTTCTTC CASSAGTGYNEQFF
TRBJ1-2 - many TRBV7-8 TGTGCCAGCAGCACCGGAGCTAACTATGGCTACACCTTC CASSTGANYGYTF
TRBJ2-2 - - TRBV29-1 TGCAGCGTTACCCGGGTAAACACCGGGGAGCTGTTTTTT CSVTRVNTGELFF
TRBJ2-3 - few TRBV6-1 TGTGCCAGCAGAGAAAGGGGTCCCGATACGCAGTATTTT CASRERGPDTQYF
TRBJ2-1 TRBD2 - TRBV29-1 TGCAGCGTTAAGCGGACTAGCGGGAACAATGAGCAGTTCTTC CSVKRTSGNNEQFF
TRBJ2-3 TRBD2 - TRBV28 TGTGCCAGCAGTTCCTATAGCGGGAGGACCACAGATACGCAGTATTTT CASSSYSGRTTDTQYF
TRBJ2-1 - - TRBV30 TGTGCCTGGAGTGGGACCGGGACGCCATTTGAGCAGTTCTTC CAWSGTGTPFEQFF
TRBJ2-1 - - TRBV7-8 TGTGCCAGCAGCTTAGTAGTTACGGCGCGAAAAGGGGACAATGAGCAGTTCTTC CASSLVVTARKGDNEQFF
TRBJ1-2 - - TRBV28 TGTGCCAGCAGTTCCTATTACGGCTACACCTTC CASSSYYGYTF
TRBJ2-1 - - TRBV7-2 TGTGCCAGCACCCACGATAATGAGCAGTTCTTC CASTHDNEQFF
TRBJ2-5 - few TRBV5-1 TGCGCCAGCAGCTTGGAGAGGGGGAGAGTCGTAGAGACCCAGTACTTC CASSLERGRVVETQYF
TRBJ1-1 - few TRBV30 TGTGCCACCAACAGGGCGCACACTGAAGCTTTCTTT CATNRAHTEAFF
TRBJ2-1 - few TRBV7-2 TGTGCCAGCAGCTCCGCCGGGACGGACAATGAGCAGTTCTTC CASSSAGTDNEQFF
TRBJ2-1 TRBD2 - TRBV7-2 TGTGCCAGCAGCTTTTCGCAGCGGGAGGGCTTTGAGCAGTTCTTC CASSFSQREGFEQFF
TRBJ2-5 TRBD1 few TRBV4-3 TGCGCCAGCAGCCAACACCGGGACAGCCAAGAGACCCAGTACTTC CASSQHRDSQETQYF
TRBJ2-2 - - TRBV29-1 TGCAGCGTTTACCAGACCACCGGGGAGCTGTTTTTT CSVYQTTGELFF
TRBJ2-7 - - TRBV7-9 TGTGCCAGCAGCTTAGGGGCCGGGGGCGTGAGCTCCTACGAGCAGTACTTC CASSLGAGGVSSYEQYF
TRBJ2-1 TRBD1 few TRBV18 TGTGCCAGCTCACCAGGTGGACAGGGGGCATACAATGAGCAGTTCTTC CASSPGGQGAYNEQFF
TRBJ2-3 - many TRBV4-2 TGTGCCAGCAGCCAAGATAAGCCTGGAGATACGCAGTATTTT CASSQDKPGDTQYF
TRBJ1-1 - few TRBV5-1 TGCGCCAGCAGCTTGACCTCCGGGGTATCTGAAGCTTTCTTT CASSLTSGVSEAFF
TRBJ2-3 TRBD2 - TRBV5-6 TGTGCCGCCCGGGGAGCGGGAGGTGGAGATACGCAGTATTTT CAARGAGGGDTQYF
TRBJ2-4 TRBD2 - TRBV6-6 TGTGCCAGCAGTTTGGGACTAGCGGGAGCGGACATTCAGTACTTC CASSLGLAGADIQYF
TRBJ2-7 TRBD1 few TRBV6-6 TGTGCCAGCAGTCGAAGACAGGGAGTGGTCCACGAGCAGTACTTC CASSRRQGVVHEQYF
TRBJ2-3 TRBD1 - TRBV5-1 TGCGCCAGCAGCGTGCCGGGACAGAGCACAGATACGCAGTATTTT CASSVPGQSTDTQYF
TRBJ2-7 TRBD2 few TRBV6-6 TGTGCCAGCAGCCGGGACTACTCCTACGAGCAGTACTTC CASSRDYSYEQYF
TRBJ2-7 TRBD2 - TRBV7-2 TGTGCCAGCAGCCCGTCAACCGGGGGGTCAAGATACGAGCAGTACTTC CASSPSTGGSRYEQYF
TRBJ2-3 - few TRBV7-8 TGTGCCAGCAGCTTAGGTATCTCCAGCGGTCACACAGATACGCAGTATTTT CASSLGISSGHTDTQYF
TRBJ2-1 TRBD2 few TRBV7-2 TGCGCCAGCAGCCAAGAACTGCTAGCGGGAGTCGAGCAGTTCTTC CASSQELLAGVEQFF
TRBJ2-3 - - TRBV5-6 TGTGCCAGCAGCCGGACAGTGGGCGCTACGCAGTATTTT CASSRTVGATQYF
TRBJ2-1 - few TRBV19 TGTGCCGTATCGGGGGCCAATGAGCAGTTCTTC CAVSGANEQFF
TRBJ2-3 TRBD1 many TRBV2 TGTGCCAGCAGGCAGGGGGCAGATACGCAGTATTTT CASRQGADTQYF
TRBJ2-3 - few TRBV29-1 TGCAGCGTTGGCTCCAGGGGTGAAACAGATACGCAGTATTTT CSVGSRGETDTQYF